This T cell receptor (beta chain) was captured in a study of a mutant IDH1 vaccine in newly diagnosed glioma. Indicated time point: week 35, safety follow-up. Mutant IDH1 20-mer peptide, at 300 ug, made up each vaccine dose, with topical imiquimod. Method: immunoSEQ multiplex PCR; TCRdb's copy keeps in-frame clones and lacks some. Of tens of thousands of clones listed, about 87% are singletons. This CDR3 is built from 14 residues. The germline CDR1 and CDR2 sequences are MNHNS and SASEGT. Deletions cut 6 bases from V and 7 bases from J, with 18 bases between. Comments on this clone: No antigen is known for it.

Sequences were derived from PBMCs, sampled from a glioma patient whose treatment included an IDH1 peptide vaccine. The receptor comes from a young man with glioma. J is TRBJ2-5 and V is TRBV6-1; maybe TRBD1 (6 bases). The CDR3 loop reads CASRMTGTSGTQYF. DNA of the CDR3: TGTGCCAGCAGGATGACAGGAACCTCGGGGACCCAGTACTTC.